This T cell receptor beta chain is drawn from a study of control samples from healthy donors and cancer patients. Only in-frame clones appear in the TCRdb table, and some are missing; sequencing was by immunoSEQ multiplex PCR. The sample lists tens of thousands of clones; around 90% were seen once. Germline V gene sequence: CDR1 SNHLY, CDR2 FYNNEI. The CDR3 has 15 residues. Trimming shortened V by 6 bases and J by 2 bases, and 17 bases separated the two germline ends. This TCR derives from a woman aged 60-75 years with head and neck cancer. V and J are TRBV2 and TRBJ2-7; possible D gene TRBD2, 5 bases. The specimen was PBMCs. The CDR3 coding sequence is TGTGCCAGCAGGAACCGTCCCCGGGAACCCTACGAGCAGTACTTC. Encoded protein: CASRNRPREPYEQYF. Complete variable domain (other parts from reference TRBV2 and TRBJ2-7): EPEVTQTPSHQVTQMGQEVILRCVPISNHLYFYWYRQILGQKVEFLVSFYNNEISEKSEIFDDQFSVERPDGSNFTLKIRSTKLEDSAMYFCASRNRPREPYEQYFGPGTRLTVT.